Below, one TCR beta chain is given with its context. As yet, its antigen is unknown. This specimen belongs to a study of cytomegalovirus exposure and HLA in healthy donors. Overall study findings and caveats: V- and J-gene trimming in TCR beta was tied to a missense DCLRE1C variant by an analysis performed later. A cluster of highly shared sequence variants was likely a sequencing artifact. Reported findings show TCR beta sequences accurately forecast HLA-A and HLA-B alleles in most subjects. The classifier reportedly diagnosed cytomegalovirus status with high specificity and sensitivity.

Germline assignment: CDR1 MNHNS and CDR2 SASEGT. The CDR3 extends over 15 amino acids. V lost 7 bases and J lost 0, with 13 bases in between. The PCR employed 60 Vbeta primers together with 13 Jbeta primers. Using immunoSEQ multiplex PCR, the repertoire was profiled, and TCRdb retains in-frame clones only, with some absent. This table holds around 200,000 clones, roughly 79% found once. This sequence joins TRBV6-1 and TRBJ1-5; D not resolved. The sequenced sample was PBMCs. The source is a young man in good health and CMV-seronegative. CDR3 DNA: TGTGCCAGCACCAATAGAGGAGATAGCAATCAGCCCCAGCATTTT. This sequence encodes CASTNRGDSNQPQHF.